This TCR beta chain was sequenced in a study of regulatory T cells in long-lasting Graves disease. Time point noted: newly diagnosed GD, antithyroid drugs for less than 3 months. Preparation of the TCR library used RNA extracted from PBMCs. Staff drew approximately 9.3 milliliters of peripheral blood into EDTA tubes. This clonotype was seen at least ten times. Germline loops: CDR1 MNHNS, CDR2 SASEGT. Losses at the gene ends were 6 bases for V and 5 bases for J; bases not matched to a gene: 16. This CDR3 contains 17 residues. According to the study, TCR beta libraries were built with iRepertoire HTBI primers and CDR3-region Arm-PCR. Per the study methods: Taken together, the samples had around 66 TRBV and 14 TRBJ segments identified. TCRdb re-analysed the multiplex PCR reads in MiXCR, keeping a single row per CDR3 protein. TCRdb, not the authors, supplied the V and J calls. The top ten hold 35% to 45% of the sample, which has approximately 300,000 distinct CDR3 sequences, under 20% seen once.

The source of this sequence is a female donor with Graves disease. The chain joins TRBV6-1 to TRBJ2-7, with 10 bases aligning to TRBD1. Sequenced material: peripheral blood mononuclear cells (PBMCs), taken at new diagnosis, from a patient treated with antithyroid drugs. The CDR3 here is CASRRTGGSGSSDEQYF. The CDR3 DNA reads as TGTGCCAGCAGGCGGACAGGGGGAAGCGGAAGTTCCGACGAGCAGTACTTC.